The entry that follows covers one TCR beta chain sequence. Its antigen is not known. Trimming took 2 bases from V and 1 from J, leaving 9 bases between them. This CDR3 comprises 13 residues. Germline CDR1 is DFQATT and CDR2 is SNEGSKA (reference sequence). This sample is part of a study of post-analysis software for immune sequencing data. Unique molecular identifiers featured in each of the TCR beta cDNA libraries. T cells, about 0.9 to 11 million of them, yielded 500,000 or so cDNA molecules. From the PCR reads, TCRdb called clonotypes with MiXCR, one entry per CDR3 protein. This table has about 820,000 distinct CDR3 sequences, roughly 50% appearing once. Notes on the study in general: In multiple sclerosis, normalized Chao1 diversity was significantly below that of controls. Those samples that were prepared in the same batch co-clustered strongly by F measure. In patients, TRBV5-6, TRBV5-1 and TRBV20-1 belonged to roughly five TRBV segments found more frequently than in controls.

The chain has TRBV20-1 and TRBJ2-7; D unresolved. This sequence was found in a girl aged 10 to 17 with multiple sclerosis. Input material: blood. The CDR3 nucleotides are TGCAGTGCTAGAAGGCTAGTATCCTACGAGCAGTACTTC. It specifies CSARRLVSYEQYF.